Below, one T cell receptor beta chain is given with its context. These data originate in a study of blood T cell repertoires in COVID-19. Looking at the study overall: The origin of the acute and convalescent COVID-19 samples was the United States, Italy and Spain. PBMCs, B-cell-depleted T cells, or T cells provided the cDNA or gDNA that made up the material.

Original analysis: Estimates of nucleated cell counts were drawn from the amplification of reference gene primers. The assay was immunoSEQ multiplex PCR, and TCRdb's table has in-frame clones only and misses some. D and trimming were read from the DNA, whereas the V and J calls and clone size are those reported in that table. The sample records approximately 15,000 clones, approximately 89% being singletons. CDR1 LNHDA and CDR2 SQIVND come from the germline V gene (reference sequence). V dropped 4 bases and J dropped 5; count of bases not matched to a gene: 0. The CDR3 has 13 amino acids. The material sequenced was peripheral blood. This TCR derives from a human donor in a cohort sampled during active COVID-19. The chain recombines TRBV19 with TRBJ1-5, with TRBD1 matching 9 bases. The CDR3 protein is CASSRDRDQPQHF. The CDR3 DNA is TGTGCCAGTAGTAGGGACAGGGATCAGCCCCAGCATTTT.